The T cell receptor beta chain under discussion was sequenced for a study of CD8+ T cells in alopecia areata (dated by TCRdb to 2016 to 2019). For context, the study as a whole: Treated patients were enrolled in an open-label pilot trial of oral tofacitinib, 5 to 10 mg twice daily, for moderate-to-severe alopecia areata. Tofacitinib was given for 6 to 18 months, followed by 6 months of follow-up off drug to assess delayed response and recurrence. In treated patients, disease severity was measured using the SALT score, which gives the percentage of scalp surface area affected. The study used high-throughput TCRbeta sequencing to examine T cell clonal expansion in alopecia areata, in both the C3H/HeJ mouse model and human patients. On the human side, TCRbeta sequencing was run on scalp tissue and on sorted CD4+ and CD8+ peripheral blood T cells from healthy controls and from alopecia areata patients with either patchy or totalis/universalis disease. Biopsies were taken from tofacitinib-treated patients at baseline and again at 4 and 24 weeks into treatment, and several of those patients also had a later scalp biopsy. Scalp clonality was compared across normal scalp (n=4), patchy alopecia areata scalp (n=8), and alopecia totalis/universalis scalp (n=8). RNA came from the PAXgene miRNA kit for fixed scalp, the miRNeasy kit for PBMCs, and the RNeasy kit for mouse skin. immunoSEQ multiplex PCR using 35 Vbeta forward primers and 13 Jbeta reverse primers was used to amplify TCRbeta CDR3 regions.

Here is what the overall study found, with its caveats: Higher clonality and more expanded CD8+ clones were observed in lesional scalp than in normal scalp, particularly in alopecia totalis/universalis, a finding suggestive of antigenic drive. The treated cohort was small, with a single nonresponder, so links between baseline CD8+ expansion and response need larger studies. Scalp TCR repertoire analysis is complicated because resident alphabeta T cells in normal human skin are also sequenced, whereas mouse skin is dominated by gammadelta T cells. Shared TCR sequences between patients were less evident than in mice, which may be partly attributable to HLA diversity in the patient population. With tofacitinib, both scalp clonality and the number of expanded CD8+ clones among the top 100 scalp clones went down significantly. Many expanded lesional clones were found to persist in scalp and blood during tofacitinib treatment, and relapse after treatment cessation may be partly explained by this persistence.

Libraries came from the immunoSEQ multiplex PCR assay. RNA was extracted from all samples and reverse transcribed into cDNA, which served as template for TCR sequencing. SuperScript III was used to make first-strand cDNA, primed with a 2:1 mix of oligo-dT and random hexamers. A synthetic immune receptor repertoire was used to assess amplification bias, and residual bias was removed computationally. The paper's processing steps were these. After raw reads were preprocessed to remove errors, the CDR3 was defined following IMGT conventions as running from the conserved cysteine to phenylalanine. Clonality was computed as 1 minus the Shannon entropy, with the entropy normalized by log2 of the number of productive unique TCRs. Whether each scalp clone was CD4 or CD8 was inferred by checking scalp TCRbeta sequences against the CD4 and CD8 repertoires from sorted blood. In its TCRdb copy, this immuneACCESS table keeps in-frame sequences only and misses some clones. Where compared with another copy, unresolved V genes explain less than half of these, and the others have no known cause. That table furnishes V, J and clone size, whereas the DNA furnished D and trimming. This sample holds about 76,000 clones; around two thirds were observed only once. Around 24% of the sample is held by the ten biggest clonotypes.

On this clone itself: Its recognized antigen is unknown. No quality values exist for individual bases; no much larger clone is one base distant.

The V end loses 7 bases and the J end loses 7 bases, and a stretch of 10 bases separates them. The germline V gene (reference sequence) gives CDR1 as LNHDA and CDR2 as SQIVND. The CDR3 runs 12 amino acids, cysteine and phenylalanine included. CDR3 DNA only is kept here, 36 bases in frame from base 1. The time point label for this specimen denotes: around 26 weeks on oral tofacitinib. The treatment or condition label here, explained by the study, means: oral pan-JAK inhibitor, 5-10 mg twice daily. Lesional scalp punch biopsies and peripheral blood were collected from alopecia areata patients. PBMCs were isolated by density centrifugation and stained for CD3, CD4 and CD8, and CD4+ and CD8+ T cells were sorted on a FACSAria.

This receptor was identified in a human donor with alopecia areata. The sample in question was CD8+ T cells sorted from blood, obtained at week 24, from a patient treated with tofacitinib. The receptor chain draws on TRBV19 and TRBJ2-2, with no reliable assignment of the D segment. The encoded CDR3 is CASNSGIGELFF. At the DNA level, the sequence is TGTGCCAGTAATTCTGGTATCGGGGAGCTGTTTTTT.